Reported below is one TCR beta chain. Its cognate antigen is unknown. This sample is part of a study of beta chain features in type 1 diabetes. Reverse transcription of all isolated RNA meant that expressed TCRB transcripts were sequenced. Produced via immunoSEQ multiplex PCR; TCRdb's table is partial and in-frame only. The data show under 850,000 clones, 13% seen once. Study-level results: In all four CD4+ subsets, TCRB CDR3 length was significantly, moderately reduced in type 1 diabetes.

Germline V CDR1 and CDR2: MDHEN, SYDVKM. The V gene lost 4 bases and the J gene lost 0 bases, with 14 bases spanning the gap. CDR3 size: 16 residues. This receptor was identified in a man aged 18 to 30 with type 1 diabetes. V usage is TRBV28 and J usage is TRBJ2-3; D gene uncertain. Material: naive CD4+ T cells from blood. CDR3: CASSSLGSTSTDTQYF. The CDR3 DNA is TGTGCCAGCAGTTCCCTAGGGTCTACTAGCACAGATACGCAGTATTTT.